Presented here are 7 T cell receptor beta chains from one specimen sequenced in a study of cytomegalovirus exposure and HLA in healthy donors. Here immunoSEQ multiplex PCR was the method, and the copy in TCRdb shows in-frame clones only, minus some. The sample carries under 200,000 clones, approximately 86% recorded once. Sequencing was carried out using PBMCs. Source of these receptors: a young woman in good health and CMV-seronegative.

The V gene is TRBV28, the J gene TRBJ2-7; TRBD1 matches 8 bases. The V and J ends lost 6 bases and 2 bases, in that order; junction bases with no gene match: 9. Per the germline V gene, CDR1 is MDHEN and CDR2 is SYDVKM. This CDR3 is built from 15 residues. CDR3 in amino acids: CASSSPGQVPYEQYF. The DNA for the CDR3 is TGTGCCAGCAGCTCTCCGGGACAGGTCCCCTACGAGCAGTACTTC. The variable domain in full, with the rest retrieved from reference TRBV28 and TRBJ2-7, is DVKVTQSSRYLVKRTGEKVFLECVQDMDHENMFWYRQDPGLGLRLIYFSYDVKMKEKGDIPEGYSVSREKKERFSLILESASTNQTSMYLCASSSPGQVPYEQYFGPGTRLTVT.

On this clone itself: In the same sample, other DNA sequences code for this CDR3. The chain carries TRBV18 and TRBJ2-2; TRBD2 is a possible D gene (5 bases). The CDR3 runs to 13 residues. Deletions cut 3 bases from V and 6 bases from J, with 8 bases between. Germline CDR1 and CDR2: KGHSH and LQKENI. The CDR3 coding sequence is TGTGCCAGCTCACCGGCCGGGGCCGGGGAGCTGTTTTTT. Encoded protein: CASSPAGAGELFF.

This CDR3 is CASSLGTGLHEQFF. In DNA, the CDR3 is TGTGCCAGCAGCTTAGGGACAGGGTTGCATGAGCAGTTCTTC. This rearrangement joins TRBV7-9 to TRBJ2-1; 8 nucleotides match TRBD1. Trimming at V came to 1 base and at J to 8 bases, leaving 4 bases not matched to a gene. The CDR3 has 14 amino acids. Looked up from germline, CDR1 is SEHNR and CDR2 is FQNEAQ (reference sequence).

The V call is TRBV18, the J call TRBJ2-5, with D maybe TRBD2 (5 bases). Germline V CDR1 and CDR2: KGHSH, LQKENI. V was shortened by 2 bases and J by 4 bases, with 11 bases between the two germline ends. This CDR3 has 14 residues. The CDR3 spells CASSPIDYPETQYF. For the CDR3, the DNA is TGTGCCAGCTCACCAATCGACTACCCAGAGACCCAGTACTTC.

This rearrangement joins TRBV2 to TRBJ1-1, with TRBD1 matching 7 bases. The CDR3 has 14 amino acids. Losses at the gene ends were 6 bases for V and 1 base for J; bases not matched to a gene: 5. The germline V gene has CDR1 SNHLY and CDR2 FYNNEI. CDR3 sequence: CASRKQGRNTEAFF. CDR3 DNA sequence: TGTGCCAGCAGGAAACAGGGGAGGAACACTGAAGCTTTCTTT.

This chain connects TRBV9 to TRBJ2-7; no clear D. V dropped 2 bases and J dropped 2 bases, with 14 bases sitting between them. This CDR3 contains 15 residues. Germline V gene sequence: CDR1 SGDLS, CDR2 YYNGEE. The CDR3 nucleotides are TGTGCCAGCAGCGTCGGTGACATTAACGCCTACGAGCAGTACTTC. This translates into CASSVGDINAYEQYF.

The V and J genes are TRBV6-5 and TRBJ1-5; D not resolved. Germline loops: CDR1 MNHEY, CDR2 SVGAGI. V gave up 4 bases and J gave up 1 base, with 5 bases separating them. The CDR3 extends over 13 amino acids. The CDR3 here is CASSSRSNQPQHF. For the CDR3, the DNA is TGTGCCAGCAGTTCGAGGAGCAATCAGCCCCAGCATTTT.